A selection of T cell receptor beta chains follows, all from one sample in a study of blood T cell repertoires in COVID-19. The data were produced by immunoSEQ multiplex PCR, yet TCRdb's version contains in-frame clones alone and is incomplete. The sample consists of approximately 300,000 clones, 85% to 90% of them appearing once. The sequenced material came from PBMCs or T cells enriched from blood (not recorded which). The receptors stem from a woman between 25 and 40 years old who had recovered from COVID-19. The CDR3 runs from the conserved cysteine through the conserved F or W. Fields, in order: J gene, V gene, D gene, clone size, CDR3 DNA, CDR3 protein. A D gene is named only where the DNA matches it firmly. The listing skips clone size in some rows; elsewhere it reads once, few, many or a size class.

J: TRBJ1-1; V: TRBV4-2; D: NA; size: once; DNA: TGTGCCAGCAGCCAAGACCTAACCGTGGGGGGGAGCGGAGCTTTCTTT; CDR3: CASSQDLTVGGSGAFF
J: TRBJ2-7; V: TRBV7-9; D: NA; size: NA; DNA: TGTGCCAGCCGTCCCCCACTGGACTCTACCCTCCACGAGCAGTACTTC; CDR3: CASRPPLDSTLHEQYF
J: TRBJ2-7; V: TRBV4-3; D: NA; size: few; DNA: TGCGCCAGCAGCCGGGACGGGAGCTTTCCCTACGAGCAGTACTTC; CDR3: CASSRDGSFPYEQYF
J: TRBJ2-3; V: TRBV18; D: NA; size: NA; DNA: TGTGCCAGCTCACCTTCCACTAGGATAGATACGCAGTATTTT; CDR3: CASSPSTRIDTQYF
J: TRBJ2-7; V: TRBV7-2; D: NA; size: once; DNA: TGTGCCAGCAGCCCGTCTCGAGGGTGGAGGGAGCAGTACTTC; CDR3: CASSPSRGWREQYF
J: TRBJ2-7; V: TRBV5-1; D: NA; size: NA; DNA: TGCGCCAGCAAAACCGGGACACCCGACTCCTACGAGCAGTACTTC; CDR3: CASKTGTPDSYEQYF
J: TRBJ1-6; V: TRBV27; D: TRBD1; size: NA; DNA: TGTGCCAGCACCACTATCGGGACAGGGAGTTCACCCCTCCACTTT; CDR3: CASTTIGTGSSPLHF
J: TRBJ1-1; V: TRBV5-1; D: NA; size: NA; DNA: TGCGCCAGCAGCTTGGCCAGGCAGACGAACACTGAAGCTTTCTTT; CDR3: CASSLARQTNTEAFF
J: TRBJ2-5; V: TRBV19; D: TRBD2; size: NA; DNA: TGTGCCAGTACAGCTAGCGGGAGGGCTCGTGAGACCCAGTACTTC; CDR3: CASTASGRARETQYF
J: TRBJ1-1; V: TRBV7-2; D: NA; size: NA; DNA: TGTGCCAGCAGCTTAAACAGTCTTAGGAACACTGAAGCTTTCTTT; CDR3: CASSLNSLRNTEAFF
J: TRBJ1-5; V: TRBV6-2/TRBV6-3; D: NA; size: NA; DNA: TGTGCCAGCAGTACTCTGGACAGTCCTAGCCATCAGCCCCAGCATTTT; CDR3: CASSTLDSPSHQPQHF
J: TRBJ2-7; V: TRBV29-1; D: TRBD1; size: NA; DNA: TGCAGCGTTGGACAGGGGGCGAGCTCCTACGAGCAGTACTTC; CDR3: CSVGQGASSYEQYF
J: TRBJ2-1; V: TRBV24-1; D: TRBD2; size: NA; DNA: TGTGCCACCAGTGAACGCCGGAGACTCCAGCGGGACTACAATGAGCAGTTCTTC; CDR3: CATSERRRLQRDYNEQFF
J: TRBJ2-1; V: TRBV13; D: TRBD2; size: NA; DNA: TGTGCCAGCGGACTAGCGGGAGTCAGGTACAATGAGCAGTTCTTC; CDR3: CASGLAGVRYNEQFF
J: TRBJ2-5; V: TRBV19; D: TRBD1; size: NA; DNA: TGTGCCAGTAGTCTGGGGGACAGGGAAAGGGAGACCCAGTACTTC; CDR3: CASSLGDRERETQYF
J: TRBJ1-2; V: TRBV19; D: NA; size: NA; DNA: TGTGCCAGTACGTTCGAGGGATTGACAGGCTACACCTTC; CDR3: CASTFEGLTGYTF
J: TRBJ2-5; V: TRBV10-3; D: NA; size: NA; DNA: TGTGCCATCAGTGGGCGGCTGGAGGGGGAGACCCAGTACTTC; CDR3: CAISGRLEGETQYF
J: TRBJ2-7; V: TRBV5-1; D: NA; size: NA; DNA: TGCGCCAGCAGTTCGTTACCCGGGTACGAGCAGTACTTC; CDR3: CASSSLPGYEQYF
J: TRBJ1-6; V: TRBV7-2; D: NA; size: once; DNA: TGTGCCAGCAGCTTAAGGCCGGGCAGGGGAAATTCACCCCTCCACTTT; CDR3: CASSLRPGRGNSPLHF
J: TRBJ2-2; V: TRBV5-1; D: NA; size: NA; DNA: TGCGCCAGCAGCTTGGATGCAACGGGCACCGGGGAGCTGTTTTTT; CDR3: CASSLDATGTGELFF
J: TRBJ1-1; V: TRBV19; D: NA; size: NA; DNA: TGTGCCAGTAGCTGGGGACCTGGGGGGACTGAAGCTTTCTTT; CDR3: CASSWGPGGTEAFF
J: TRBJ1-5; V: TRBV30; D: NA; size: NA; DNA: TGTGCCTGGAGTAGAACAGAAAATCAGCCCCAGCATTTT; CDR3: CAWSRTENQPQHF
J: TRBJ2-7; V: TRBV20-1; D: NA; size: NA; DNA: TGCAGTGCTAATGACAGGTCCGCCTACGAGCAGTACTTC; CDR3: CSANDRSAYEQYF
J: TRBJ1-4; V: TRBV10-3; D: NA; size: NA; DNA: TGTGCCACCTCGGTGGCAACTAATGAAAAACTGTTTTTT; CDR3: CATSVATNEKLFF
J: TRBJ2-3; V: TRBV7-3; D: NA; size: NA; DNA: TGTGCCAGCAGCCCATACTCCGTGGGCACAGATACGCAGTATTTT; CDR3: CASSPYSVGTDTQYF
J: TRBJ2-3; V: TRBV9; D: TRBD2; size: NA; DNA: TGTGCCAGCAGCGTAAAGCGGGGTACTAGCACAGATACGCAGTATTTT; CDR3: CASSVKRGTSTDTQYF
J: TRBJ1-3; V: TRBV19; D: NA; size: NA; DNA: TGTGCCAGTAGTATATCCAACTCTGGAAACACCATATATTTT; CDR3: CASSISNSGNTIYF
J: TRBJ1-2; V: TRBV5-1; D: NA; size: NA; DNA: TGCGCCAGCAGACCAGATCAACAGTATACTCTCATTAACTATGGCTACACCTTC; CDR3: CASRPDQQYTLINYGYTF
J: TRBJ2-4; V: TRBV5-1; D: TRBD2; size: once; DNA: TGCGCCAGCAGCTTCAGCGGGAGGGCCACAAACATTCAGTACTTC; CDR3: CASSFSGRATNIQYF
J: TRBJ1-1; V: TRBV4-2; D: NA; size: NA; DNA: TGTGCCAGCAGCCAGGCGACAGTTCAGAACACTGAAGCTTTCTTT; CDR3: CASSQATVQNTEAFF
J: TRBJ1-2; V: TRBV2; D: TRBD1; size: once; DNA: TGTGCCGAGACAGGGACAGGGTTAGGCTACACCTTC; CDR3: CAETGTGLGYTF
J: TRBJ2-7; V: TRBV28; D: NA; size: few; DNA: TGTGCCAGCAGAGGACAAGGAATATCCTACGAGCAGTACTTC; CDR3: CASRGQGISYEQYF
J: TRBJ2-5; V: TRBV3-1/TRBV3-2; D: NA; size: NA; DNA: TGTGCCAGCAGCCCGGGGGTTCGAGAGACCCAGTACTTC; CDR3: CASSPGVRETQYF
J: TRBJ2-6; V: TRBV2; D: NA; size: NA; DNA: TGTGCCAGCAGCCCCCTGCGGGACCAGAGCTCTGGGGCCAACGTCCTGACTTTC; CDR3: CASSPLRDQSSGANVLTF
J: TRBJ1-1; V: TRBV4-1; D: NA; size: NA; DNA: TGCGCCAGCAGCCAAGAAGTAGGGGCCATGAACACTGAAGCTTTCTTT; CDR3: CASSQEVGAMNTEAFF
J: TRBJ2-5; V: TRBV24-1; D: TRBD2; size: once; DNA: TGTGCCACCAGCCGGCCCGGGACTAGCAGTCAAGAGACCCAGTACTTC; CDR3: CATSRPGTSSQETQYF
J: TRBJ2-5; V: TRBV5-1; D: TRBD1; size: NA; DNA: TGCGCCAGCAGCGGCGGACAGGGGACGACAGAGACCCAGTACTTC; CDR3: CASSGGQGTTETQYF
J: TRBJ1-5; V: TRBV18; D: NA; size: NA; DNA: TGTGCCAGCTCACCGTCGGGGGGCGGCGGACAGCCCCAGCATTTT; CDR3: CASSPSGGGGQPQHF
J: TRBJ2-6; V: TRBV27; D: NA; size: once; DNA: TGTGCCAGCAGTTTATCTTGGGGCCGGATGGTCCTGACTTTC; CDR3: CASSLSWGRMVLTF
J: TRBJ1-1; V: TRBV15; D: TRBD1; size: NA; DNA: TGTGCCACCAGGGACAGGGAGATGGTCACTGAAGCTTTCTTT; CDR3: CATRDREMVTEAFF
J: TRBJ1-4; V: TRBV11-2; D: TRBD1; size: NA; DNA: TGTGCCAGCAGCTTAGTGGGACAGGGTTTCGATAATGAAAAACTGTTTTTT; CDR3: CASSLVGQGFDNEKLFF
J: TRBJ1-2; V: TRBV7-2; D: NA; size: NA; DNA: TGTGCCAGCAGCTTCTTAATAACGACAGATAACTATGGCTACACCTTC; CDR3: CASSFLITTDNYGYTF
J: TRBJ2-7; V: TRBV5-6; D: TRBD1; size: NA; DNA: TGTGCCAGCAGATACCGGGACAGGGTACACGAGCAGTACTTC; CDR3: CASRYRDRVHEQYF
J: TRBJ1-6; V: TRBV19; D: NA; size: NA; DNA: TGTGCCAGTAAATGGCGGGAAAGGAATTCACCCCTCCACTTT; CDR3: CASKWRERNSPLHF
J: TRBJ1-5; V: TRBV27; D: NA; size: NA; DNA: TGTGCCAGCAGTTTAACCCCTGCGGGGCCGCCCCAGCATTTT; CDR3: CASSLTPAGPPQHF
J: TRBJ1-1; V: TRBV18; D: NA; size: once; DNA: TGTGCCAGCTCACCAGCCCTCGGTAACACTGAAGCTTTCTTT; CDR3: CASSPALGNTEAFF